The present entry profiles one T cell receptor (beta chain) with its context. The antigen remains unidentified. The data belong to a study of identical twins. The study's findings and limits: With abundant cord blood beta clonotypes, insertions were fewer; memory repertoires showed no such pattern.

MiXCR, run by TCRdb on the 5' RACE reads, gives a single entry per CDR3 protein. The table has 1.5 million to 2 million distinct CDR3 sequences, about 32% seen once. The CDR3 runs 16 residues. Trimming removed 6 bases at V and 1 base at J, with 16 bases between. Germline V gene sequence: CDR1 SGHRS, CDR2 YFSETQ. The chain links TRBV5-1 to TRBJ2-2, with a tentative D call TRBD1 (5 bases). The specimen was cord blood. The sequence came from a newborn girl in good health. CDR3 protein: CASTRSTVLNTGELFF. Written as DNA, the CDR3 is TGCGCCAGCACCCGGTCGACAGTACTGAACACCGGGGAGCTGTTTTTT. The full variable domain, completed using reference TRBV5-1 and TRBJ2-2, is KAGVTQTPRYLIKTRGQQVTLSCSPISGHRSVSWYQQTPGQGLQFLFEYFSETQRNKGNFPGRFSGRQFSNSRSEMNVSTLELGDSALYLCASTRSTVLNTGELFFGEGSRLTVL.